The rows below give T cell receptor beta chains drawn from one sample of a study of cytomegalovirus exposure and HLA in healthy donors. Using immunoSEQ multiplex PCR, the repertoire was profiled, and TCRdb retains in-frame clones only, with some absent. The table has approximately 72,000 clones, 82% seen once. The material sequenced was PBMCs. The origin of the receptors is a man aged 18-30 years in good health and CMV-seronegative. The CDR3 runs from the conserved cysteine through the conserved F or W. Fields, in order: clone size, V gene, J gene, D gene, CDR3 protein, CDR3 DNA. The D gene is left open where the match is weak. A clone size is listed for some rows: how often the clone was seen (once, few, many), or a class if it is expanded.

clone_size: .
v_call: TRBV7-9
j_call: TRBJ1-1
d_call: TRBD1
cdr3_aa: CASSSSGGWFLNTEAFF
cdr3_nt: TGTGCCAGCAGCTCCTCAGGGGGCTGGTTTCTGAACACTGAAGCTTTCTTT

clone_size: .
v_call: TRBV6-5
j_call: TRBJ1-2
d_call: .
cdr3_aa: CASSYSAGGLGYTF
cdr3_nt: TGTGCCAGCAGTTACTCGGCGGGGGGCCTTGGCTACACCTTC

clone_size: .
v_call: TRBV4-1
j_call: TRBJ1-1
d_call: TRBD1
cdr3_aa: CASSQGQGATEAFF
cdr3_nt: TGCGCCAGCAGCCAAGGACAGGGGGCTACTGAAGCTTTCTTT

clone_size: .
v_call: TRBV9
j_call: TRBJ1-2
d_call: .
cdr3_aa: CASSRDWGGDGYTF
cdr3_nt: TGTGCCAGCAGCAGGGACTGGGGCGGGGATGGCTACACCTTC

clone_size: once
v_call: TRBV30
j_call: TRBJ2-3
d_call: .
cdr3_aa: CAWSRTDRSSSTDTQYF
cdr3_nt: TGTGCCTGGAGTAGGACAGACAGATCCTCTAGCACCGATACGCAGTATTTT

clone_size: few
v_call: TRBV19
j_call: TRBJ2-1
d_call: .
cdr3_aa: CASSAGAYNEQFF
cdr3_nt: TGTGCCAGTAGTGCGGGGGCTTACAATGAGCAGTTCTTC

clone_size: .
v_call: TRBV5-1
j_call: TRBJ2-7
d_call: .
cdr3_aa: CASSLGDQVREQYF
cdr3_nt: TGCGCCAGCAGCTTGGGAGATCAGGTACGCGAGCAGTACTTC

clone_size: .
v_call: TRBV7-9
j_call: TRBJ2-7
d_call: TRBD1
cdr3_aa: CASSLTLGTGFYEQYF
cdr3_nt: TGTGCCAGCAGCTTAACTCTAGGGACAGGGTTCTACGAGCAGTACTTC

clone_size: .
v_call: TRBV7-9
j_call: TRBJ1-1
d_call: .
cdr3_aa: CASSPRFGGETEAFF
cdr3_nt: TGTGCCAGCAGCCCCCGCTTCGGGGGTGAAACTGAAGCTTTCTTT

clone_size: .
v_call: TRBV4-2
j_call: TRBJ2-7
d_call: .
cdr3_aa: CASSQKGDYEQYF
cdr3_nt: TGTGCCAGCAGCCAAAAGGGAGATTACGAGCAGTACTTC

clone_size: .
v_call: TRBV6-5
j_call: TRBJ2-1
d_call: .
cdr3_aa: CASNYLNEQFF
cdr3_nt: TGTGCCAGCAACTACCTAAATGAGCAGTTCTTC

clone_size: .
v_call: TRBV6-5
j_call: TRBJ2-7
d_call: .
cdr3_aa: CASSYRRVGYEQYF
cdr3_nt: TGTGCCAGCAGTTACAGGAGGGTGGGCTACGAGCAGTACTTC

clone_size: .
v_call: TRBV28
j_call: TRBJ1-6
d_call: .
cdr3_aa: CASSLVPDNNSPLHF
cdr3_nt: TGTGCCAGCAGTTTAGTGCCAGACAATAATTCACCCCTCCACTTT

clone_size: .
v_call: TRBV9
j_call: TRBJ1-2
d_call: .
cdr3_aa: CASSAGRELIYGYTF
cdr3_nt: TGTGCCAGCAGCGCCGGCCGGGAGCTTATCTATGGCTACACCTTC

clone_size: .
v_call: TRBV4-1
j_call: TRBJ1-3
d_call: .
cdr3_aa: CASSQAGENTIYF
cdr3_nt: TGCGCCAGCAGCCAAGCCGGGGAAAACACCATATATTTT

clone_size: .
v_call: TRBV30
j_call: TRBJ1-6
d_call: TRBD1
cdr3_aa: CAWSRGQGNSPLHF
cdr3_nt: TGTGCCTGGAGCCGAGGACAGGGGAATTCACCCCTCCACTTT

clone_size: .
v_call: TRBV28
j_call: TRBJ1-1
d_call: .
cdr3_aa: CAGSVDLTGTEAFF
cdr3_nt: TGTGCCGGCAGTGTTGATCTAACGGGCACTGAAGCTTTCTTT

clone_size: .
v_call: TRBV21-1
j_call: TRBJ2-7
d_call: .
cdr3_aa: CASSKAGGRHEQYF
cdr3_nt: TGTGCCAGCAGCAAAGCGGGGGGGAGGCACGAGCAGTACTTC

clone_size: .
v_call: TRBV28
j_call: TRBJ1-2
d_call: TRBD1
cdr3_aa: CASRGQGLANYGYTF
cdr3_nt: TGTGCCAGCCGGGGACAGGGGTTAGCTAACTATGGCTACACCTTC

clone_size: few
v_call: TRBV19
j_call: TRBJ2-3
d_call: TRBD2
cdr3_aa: CASSIAGLPNTDTQYF
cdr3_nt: TGTGCCAGTAGTATAGCGGGACTACCTAACACAGATACGCAGTATTTT

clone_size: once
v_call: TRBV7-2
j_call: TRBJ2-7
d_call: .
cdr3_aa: CASSLAGTKDYEQYF
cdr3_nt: TGTGCCAGCAGTTTAGCCGGGACAAAAGACTACGAGCAGTACTTC

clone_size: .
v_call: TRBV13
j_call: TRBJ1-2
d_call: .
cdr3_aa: CASSLGRGRGGYGYTF
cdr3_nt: TGTGCCAGCAGCTTAGGCCGGGGCAGGGGCGGCTATGGCTACACCTTC

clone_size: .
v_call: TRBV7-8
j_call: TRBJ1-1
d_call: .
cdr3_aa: CASSSRRLRVNTEAFF
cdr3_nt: TGTGCCAGCAGCTCCCGTCGACTCAGGGTGAACACTGAAGCTTTCTTT

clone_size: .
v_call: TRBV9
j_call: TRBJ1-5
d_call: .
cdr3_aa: CASSQEVSNQPQHF
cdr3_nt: TGTGCCAGCAGCCAGGAGGTTAGCAATCAGCCCCAGCATTTT

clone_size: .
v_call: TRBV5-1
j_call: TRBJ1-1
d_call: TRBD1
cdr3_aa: CASSYLSGTGRGEAFF
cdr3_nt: TGCGCCAGCAGCTACCTTTCCGGGACAGGGCGGGGTGAAGCTTTCTTT

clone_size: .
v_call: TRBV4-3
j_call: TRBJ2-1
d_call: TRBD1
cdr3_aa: CASSQFLFGTGNNEQFF
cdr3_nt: TGCGCCAGCAGCCAATTTCTTTTCGGGACAGGCAACAATGAGCAGTTCTTC

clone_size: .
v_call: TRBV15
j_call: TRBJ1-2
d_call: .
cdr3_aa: CATYGANYGYTF
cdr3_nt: TGTGCCACCTATGGAGCTAACTATGGCTACACCTTC

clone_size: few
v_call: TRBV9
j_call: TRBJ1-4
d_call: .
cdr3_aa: CASSGMGRWNEKLFF
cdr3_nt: TGTGCCAGCAGCGGGATGGGGCGGTGGAATGAAAAACTGTTTTTT

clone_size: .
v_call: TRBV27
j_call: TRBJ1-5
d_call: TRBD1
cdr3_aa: CASSFGQVGNQPQHF
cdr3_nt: TGTGCCAGCAGCTTTGGACAGGTGGGCAATCAGCCCCAGCATTTT

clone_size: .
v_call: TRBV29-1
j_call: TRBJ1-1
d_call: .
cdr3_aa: CSVAQAMNTEAFF
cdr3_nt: TGCAGCGTTGCCCAGGCCATGAACACTGAAGCTTTCTTT

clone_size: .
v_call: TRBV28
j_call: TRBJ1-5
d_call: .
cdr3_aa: CASSLKSVYRGNQPQHF
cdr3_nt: TGTGCCAGCAGTTTAAAATCGGTCTACAGGGGCAATCAGCCCCAGCATTTT

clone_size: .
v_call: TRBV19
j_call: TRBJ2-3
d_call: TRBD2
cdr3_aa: CASRALGEGSPQYF
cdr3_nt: TGTGCCAGTAGAGCCCTCGGGGAGGGCTCGCCGCAGTATTTT

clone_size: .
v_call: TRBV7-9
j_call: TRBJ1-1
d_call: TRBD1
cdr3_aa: CASSFQGTDEAFF
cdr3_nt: TGTGCCAGCAGCTTCCAGGGGACAGACGAAGCTTTCTTT

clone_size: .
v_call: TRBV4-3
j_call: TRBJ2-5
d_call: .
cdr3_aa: CASSQDRSETQYF
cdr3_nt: TGCGCCAGCAGCCAAGACCGTTCCGAGACCCAGTACTTC

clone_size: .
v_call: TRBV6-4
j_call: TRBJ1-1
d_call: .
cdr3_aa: CASSVQENTEAFF
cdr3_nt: TGTGCCAGCAGTGTTCAGGAGAACACTGAAGCTTTCTTT

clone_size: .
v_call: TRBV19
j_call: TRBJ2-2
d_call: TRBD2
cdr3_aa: CASTLAVYTGELFF
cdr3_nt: TGTGCCTCTACGCTAGCGGTATACACCGGGGAGCTGTTTTTT

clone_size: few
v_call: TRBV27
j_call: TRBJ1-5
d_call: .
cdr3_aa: CASSKQGQGRGQPQHF
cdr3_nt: TGTGCCAGCAGTAAACAAGGGCAGGGGAGAGGTCAGCCCCAGCATTTT

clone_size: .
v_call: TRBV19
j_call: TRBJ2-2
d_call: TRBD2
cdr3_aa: CASTQIILAGGGELFF
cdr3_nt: TGTGCCAGTACCCAGATTATCCTAGCGGGAGGCGGGGAGCTGTTTTTT